This T cell receptor beta chain was identified in a study of shared clonotypes between healthy human individuals. Study observations and caveats: In general, naive subsets displayed greater estimated richness than memory subsets did.

Under the authors' procedure: Without quality scores, immunoSEQ junctional reads could not be filtered like full-length reads. TCRdb keeps only in-frame clones here, not all; method: immunoSEQ multiplex PCR. The DNA was the basis for D and trimming; V, J and clone size are from that table. The sample lists under 2.5 million clones; about 90% were seen once. This clone was seen only a few times. Antigen: not known. The sequenced sample was naive CD4+ T cells from PBMCs. This sample's subset: CD45RA+ positively selected. The origin of this receptor is a man between 18 and 29 years old in good health. Some clones in this sample may be carry-over from other donors' samples.

CDR3: CAWSVGGADSNQPQHF. The CDR3 region has the DNA TGTGCCTGGAGTGTAGGCGGGGCAGATAGCAATCAGCCCCAGCATTTT. V gene TRBV30 combines with J gene TRBJ1-5; D perhaps matches TRBD1 (5 bases). CDR1 and CDR2 (germline): GTSNPN, SVGIG (reference sequence). This CDR3 is 16 amino acids long. Deletions cut 0 bases from V and 0 bases from J, with 12 bases between. Full variable domain (remainder filled in from reference TRBV30 and TRBJ1-5): SQTIHQWPATLVQPVGSPLSLECTVEGTSNPNLYWYRQAAGRGLQLLFYSVGIGQISSEVPQNLSASRPQDRQFILSSKKLLLSDSGFYLCAWSVGGADSNQPQHFGDGTRLSIL.